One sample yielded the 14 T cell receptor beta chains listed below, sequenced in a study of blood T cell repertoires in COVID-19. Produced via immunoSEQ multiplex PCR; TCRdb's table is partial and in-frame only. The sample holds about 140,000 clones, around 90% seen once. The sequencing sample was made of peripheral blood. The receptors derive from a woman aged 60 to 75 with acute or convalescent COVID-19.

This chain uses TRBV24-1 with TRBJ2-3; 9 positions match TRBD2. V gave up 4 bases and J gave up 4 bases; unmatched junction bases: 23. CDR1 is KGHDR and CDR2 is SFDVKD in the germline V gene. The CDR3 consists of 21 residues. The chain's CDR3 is CATSDGSRASGVFWLADTQYF. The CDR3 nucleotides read TGTGCCACCAGTGACGGGTCGAGGGCTAGCGGGGTCTTCTGGCTGGCAGATACGCAGTATTTT.

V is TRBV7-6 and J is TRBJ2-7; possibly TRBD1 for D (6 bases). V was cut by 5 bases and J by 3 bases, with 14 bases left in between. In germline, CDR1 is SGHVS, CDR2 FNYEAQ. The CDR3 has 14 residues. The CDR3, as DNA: TGTGCCAGCAGCCCACTCCCAGGGGTCTACGAGCAGTACTTC. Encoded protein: CASSPLPGVYEQYF.

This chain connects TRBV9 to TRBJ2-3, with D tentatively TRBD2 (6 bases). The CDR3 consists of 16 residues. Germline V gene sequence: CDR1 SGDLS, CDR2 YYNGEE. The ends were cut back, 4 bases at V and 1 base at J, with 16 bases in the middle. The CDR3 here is CASSSSPRGGTDTQYF. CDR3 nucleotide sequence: TGTGCCAGCAGCTCAAGCCCGCGGGGCGGCACAGATACGCAGTATTTT.

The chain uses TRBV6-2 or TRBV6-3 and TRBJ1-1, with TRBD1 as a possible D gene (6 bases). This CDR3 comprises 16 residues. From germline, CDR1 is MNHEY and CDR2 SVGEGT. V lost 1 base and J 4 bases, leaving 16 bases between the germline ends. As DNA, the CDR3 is TGTGCCAGCAGTTACTACAAAACAGGGTTGGGCACTGAAGCTTTCTTT. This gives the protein CASSYYKTGLGTEAFF.

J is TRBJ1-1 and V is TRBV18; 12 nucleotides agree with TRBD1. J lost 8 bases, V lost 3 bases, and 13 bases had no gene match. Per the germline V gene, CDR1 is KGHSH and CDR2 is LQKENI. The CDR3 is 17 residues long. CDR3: CASSPAGTGGGSAEAFF. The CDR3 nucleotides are TGTGCCAGCTCACCCGCCGGGACAGGGGGCGGTTCAGCCGAAGCTTTCTTT.

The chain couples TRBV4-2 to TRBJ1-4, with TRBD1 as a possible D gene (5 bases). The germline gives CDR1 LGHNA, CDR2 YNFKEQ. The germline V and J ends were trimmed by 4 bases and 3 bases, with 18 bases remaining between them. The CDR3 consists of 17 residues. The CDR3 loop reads CASSPRGGRGPNEKLFF. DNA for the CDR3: TGTGCCAGCAGCCCCCGGGGAGGGCGGGGACCTAATGAAAAACTGTTTTTT.

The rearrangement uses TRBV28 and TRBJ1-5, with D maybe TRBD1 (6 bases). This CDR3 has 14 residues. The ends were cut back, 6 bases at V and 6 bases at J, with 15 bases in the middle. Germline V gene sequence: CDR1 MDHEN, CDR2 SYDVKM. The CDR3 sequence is CASRKGGLGQPQHF. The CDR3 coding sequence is TGTGCCAGCAGAAAGGGGGGGTTGGGTCAGCCCCAGCATTTT.

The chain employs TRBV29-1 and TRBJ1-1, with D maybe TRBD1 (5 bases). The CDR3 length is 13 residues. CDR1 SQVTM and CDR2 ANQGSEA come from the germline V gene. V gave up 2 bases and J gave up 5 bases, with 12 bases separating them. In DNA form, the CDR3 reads TGCAGCGTTGAATCAGGGTTTACGACTGAAGCTTTCTTT. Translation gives CSVESGFTTEAFF. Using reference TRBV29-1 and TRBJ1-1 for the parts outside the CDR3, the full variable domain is SAVISQKPSRDICQRGTSLTIQCQVDSQVTMMFWYRQQPGQSLTLIATANQGSEATYESGFVIDKFPISRPNLTFSTLTVSNMSPEDSSIYLCSVESGFTTEAFFGQGTRLTVV.

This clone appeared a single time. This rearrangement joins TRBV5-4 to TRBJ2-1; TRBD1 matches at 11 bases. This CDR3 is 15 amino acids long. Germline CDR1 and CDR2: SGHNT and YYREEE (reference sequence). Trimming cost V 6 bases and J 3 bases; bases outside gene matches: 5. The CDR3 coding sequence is TGTGCCAGCAACTCCGGGACAGGGGGCTACAATGAGCAGTTCTTC. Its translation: CASNSGTGGYNEQFF.

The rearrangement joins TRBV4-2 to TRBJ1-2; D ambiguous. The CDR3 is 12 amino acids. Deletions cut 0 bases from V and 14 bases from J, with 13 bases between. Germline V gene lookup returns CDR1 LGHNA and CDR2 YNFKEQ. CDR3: CASSQEEGPMTF. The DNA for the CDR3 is TGTGCCAGCAGCCAAGAGGAGGGCCCTATGACCTTC.

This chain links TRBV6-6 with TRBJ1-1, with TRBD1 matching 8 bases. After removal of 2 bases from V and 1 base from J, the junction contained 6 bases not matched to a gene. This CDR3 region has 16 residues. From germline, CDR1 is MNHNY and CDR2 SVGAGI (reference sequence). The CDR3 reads CASSYVQGAGNTEAFF. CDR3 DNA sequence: TGTGCCAGCAGTTACGTCCAGGGGGCGGGGAACACTGAAGCTTTCTTT.

The CDR3 here is CASSQTLENIQYF. The CDR3 DNA follows: TGCGCCAGCAGCCAAACACTAGAAAACATTCAGTACTTC. This chain links TRBV4-1 with TRBJ2-4, with D perhaps matching TRBD2 (5 bases). The V end lost 2 bases, the J end lost 5 bases, and 7 bases lay between the germline ends. Germline V gives CDR1 MGHRA, CDR2 YSYEKL. This CDR3 spans 13 amino acids.

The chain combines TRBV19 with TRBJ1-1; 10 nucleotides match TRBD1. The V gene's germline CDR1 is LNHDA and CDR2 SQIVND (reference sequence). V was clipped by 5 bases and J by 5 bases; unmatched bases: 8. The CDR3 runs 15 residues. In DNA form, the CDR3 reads TGTGCCAGTAGTCCATCCGGGACAGGGGATACTGAAGCTTTCTTT. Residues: CASSPSGTGDTEAFF. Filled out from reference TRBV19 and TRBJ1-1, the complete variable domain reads DGGITQSPKYLFRKEGQNVTLSCEQNLNHDAMYWYRQDPGQGLRLIYYSQIVNDFQKGDIAEGYSVSREKKESFPLTVTSAQKNPTAFYLCASSPSGTGDTEAFFGQGTRLTVV.

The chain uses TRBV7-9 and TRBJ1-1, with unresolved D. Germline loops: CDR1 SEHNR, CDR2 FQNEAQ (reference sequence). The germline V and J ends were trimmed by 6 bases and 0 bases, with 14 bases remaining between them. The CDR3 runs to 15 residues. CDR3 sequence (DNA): TGTGCCAGCAGTATGGGAGGGCTAGTGAACACTGAAGCTTTCTTT. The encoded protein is CASSMGGLVNTEAFF.